The 9 T cell receptor beta chains below come from one sample, sequenced in a study of T cell responses to AZD1222 COVID-19 vaccine. Measured with immunoSEQ multiplex PCR; TCRdb has only the in-frame clones, and not every one. This table has 95,000 or so clones, roughly nine tenths appearing once. Here the sequenced sample was peripheral blood, taken on day 0 of MenACWY control vaccination. These receptors were obtained from an adult in good health.

In DNA form, the CDR3 reads TGTGCCAGCAGGGGACAGGGGAATAGCAATCAGCCCCAGCATTTT. Encoded protein: CASRGQGNSNQPQHF. V and J are TRBV6-6 and TRBJ1-5, with TRBD1 identical over 10 bases. The CDR3 covers 15 residues. Germline V gives CDR1 MNHNY, CDR2 SVGAGI (reference sequence). The V and J ends lost 6 bases and 0 bases, in that order; junction bases with no gene match: 2.

The chain employs TRBV7-2 and TRBJ2-3; TRBD2 might be the D (6 bases). Per germline, CDR1 SGHTA and CDR2 FQGNSA. The CDR3 is 17 amino acids. V was pared by 3 bases and J by 4 bases, with 20 bases between. The CDR3 sequence: CASSFPKGGVSSDTQYF. The CDR3 DNA is TGTGCCAGCAGCTTCCCCAAGGGCGGGGTTAGTTCAGATACGCAGTATTTT.

The chain employs TRBV21-1 and TRBJ1-1. TRBV21-1 is a pseudogene locus. CDR3 size: 15 residues. DNA for the CDR3: TGTGCCAGCAGCAAAGATGTAGTCATGAACACTGAAGCTTTCTTT. Translated: CASSKDVVMNTEAFF.

The CDR3 protein is CASSTDRLTGELFF. Here the CDR3 DNA reads TGTGCCAGCAGCACGGACAGACTCACCGGGGAGCTGTTTTTT. The V gene is TRBV7-6, the J gene TRBJ2-2; D is perhaps TRBD1 (6 bases). The CDR3 length is 14 residues. CDR1 is SGHVS and CDR2 is FNYEAQ in the germline V gene. The V end lost 5 bases, the J end lost 4 bases, and 11 bases lay between the germline ends. The full variable domain, with the rest looked up from reference TRBV7-6 and TRBJ2-2, is GAGVSQSPRYKVTKRGQDVALRCDPISGHVSLYWYRQALGQGPEFLTYFNYEAQQDKSGLPNDRFSAERPEGSISTLTIQRTEQRDSAMYRCASSTDRLTGELFFGEGSRLTVL.

The gene calls are TRBV11-3 and TRBJ1-3, with 7 bases matching TRBD1. V trimming: 3 bases; J trimming: 1 base; junction bases outside the gene matches: 9. Germline lookup yields CDR1 SGHNT and CDR2 YENEEA. There are 17 residues in the CDR3. The DNA for the CDR3 is TGTGCCAGCAGCTTGGGACAGACTATGATATCTGGAAACACCATATATTTT. Amino acid sequence: CASSLGQTMISGNTIYF.

The chain carries TRBV6-5 and TRBJ1-1; no clear D. Germline V gives CDR1 MNHEY, CDR2 SVGAGI. The CDR3 is 16 amino acids. Trimming shortened V by 3 bases and J by 6 bases, and 20 bases separated the two germline ends. CDR3 bases: TGTGCCAGCAGTTATCCACGTCGTGGAGGGATGGCTGAAGCTTTCTTT. Its translation: CASSYPRRGGMAEAFF.

The chain links TRBV6-5 to TRBJ2-7; perhaps D is TRBD1 or TRBD2 (5 bases each). Trimming shortened V by 5 bases and J by 6 bases, and 17 bases separated the two germline ends. CDR3 size: 14 residues. Germline V gives CDR1 MNHEY, CDR2 SVGAGI. The CDR3 DNA sequence: TGTGCCAGCAGTCACGGGACGGTTCGGGGCGAGCAGTACTTC. It yields the protein CASSHGTVRGEQYF.

The genes are TRBV19 and TRBJ2-5, with D possibly being TRBD1 (6 bases). V was pared by 3 bases and J by 2 bases, with 10 bases between. This CDR3 has 14 residues. Germline lookup yields CDR1 LNHDA and CDR2 SQIVND (reference sequence). CDR3 sequence (DNA): TGTGCCAGTAGTATTAGTAGGGGGCAAGAGACCCAGTACTTC. It codes for CASSISRGQETQYF.

The gene calls are TRBV19 and TRBJ1-1; no clear D. This CDR3 is 14 amino acids long. V lost 4 bases and J 5 bases, leaving 14 bases between the germline ends. Germline V lookup: CDR1 LNHDA, CDR2 SQIVND (reference sequence). CDR3 region: CASSNRAYPTEAFF. CDR3 sequence (DNA): TGTGCCAGTAGTAACCGGGCCTACCCTACTGAAGCTTTCTTT.